The 20 T cell receptor beta chains reported below all come from one sample, sequenced in a study of blood T cell repertoires in COVID-19. Libraries were prepared by immunoSEQ multiplex PCR; TCRdb keeps only in-frame clonotypes and omits some of them. The sample lists 400,000 or so clones; 88% were seen once. The sequenced sample consisted of PBMCs or T cells enriched from blood (not recorded which). The source is a woman in her thirties or forties with acute COVID-19.

The chain employs TRBV11-2 and TRBJ1-6, with a possible D match to TRBD1 (6 bases). The CDR3 runs to 13 residues. Germline CDR1 and CDR2: SGHAT and FQNNGV. Trimming left V 4 bases short and J 7 bases short, with 8 bases between. DNA for the CDR3: TGTGCCAGCAGCTCAGGGGTGAATTCACCCCTCCACTTT. Translating gives CASSSGVNSPLHF. The full variable domain, with the rest looked up from reference TRBV11-2 and TRBJ1-6, is EAGVAQSPRYKIIEKRQSVAFWCNPISGHATLYWYQQILGQGPKLLIQFQNNGVVDDSQLPKDRFSAERLKGVDSTLKIQPAKLEDSAVYLCASSSGVNSPLHFGNGTRLTVT.

This chain uses TRBV6-5 with TRBJ2-1, with 7 bases fitting TRBD1. This CDR3 region has 14 residues. V lost 11 bases and J lost 2; bases outside the gene matches: 9. In germline, CDR1 is MNHEY, CDR2 SVGAGI. The CDR3 DNA follows: TGTGCCGCCGAAAACAGGGGAACCTACAATGAGCAGTTCTTC. It translates to CAAENRGTYNEQFF.

The V call is TRBV30, the J call TRBJ1-5; TRBD1 is a possible D gene (6 bases). V was trimmed by 3 bases and J by 5 bases, leaving 11 bases between them. The length of the CDR3 is 13 residues. The germline gives CDR1 GTSNPN, CDR2 SVGIG (reference sequence). The CDR3 DNA is TGTGCCTGGAGCAGGCAGGGGCATCAGCCCCAGCATTTT. Its translation: CAWSRQGHQPQHF.

The gene calls are TRBV3-1 (or the pseudogene TRBV3-2) and TRBJ2-5; 10 bases fit TRBD2. The ends lost 0 bases at V and 1 base at J; junction bases unmatched: 5. Per germline, CDR1 LGHDT and CDR2 YNNKEL (reference sequence). The CDR3 sequence is 17 residues long. The CDR3 protein is CASSQDRVAGGQETQYF. In DNA form, the CDR3 reads TGTGCCAGCAGCCAAGATCGGGTAGCGGGGGGCCAAGAGACCCAGTACTTC.

Concerning this clone: Other DNA sequences in this sample translate to the same CDR3. This chain links TRBV18 with TRBJ1-4; D remains ambiguous. The germline CDR1 and CDR2 sequences are KGHSH and LQKENI. This CDR3 has 14 amino acids. Trimming cost V 1 base and J 0 bases, with 3 bases left between them. The CDR3 bases are TGTGCCAGCTCACCACGCGCAACTAATGAAAAACTGTTTTTT. Translated: CASSPRATNEKLFF. Using reference TRBV18 and TRBJ1-4 for the parts outside the CDR3, the full variable domain is NAGVMQNPRHLVRRRGQEARLRCSPMKGHSHVYWYRQLPEEGLKFMVYLQKENIIDESGMPKERFSAEFPKEGPSILRIQQVVRGDSAAYFCASSPRATNEKLFFGSGTQLSVL.

The rearrangement uses TRBV9 and TRBJ2-7, with D tentatively TRBD2 (6 bases). Germline values: CDR1 SGDLS, CDR2 YYNGEE. CDR3 length equals 14 residues. V was trimmed by 0 bases and J by 0 bases, leaving 7 bases between them. CDR3 amino acids: CASSVVGSSYEQYF. DNA for the CDR3: TGTGCCAGCAGCGTAGTCGGGAGCTCCTACGAGCAGTACTTC.

V usage is TRBV19 and J usage is TRBJ1-3, with 9 positions matching TRBD1. There are 15 residues in the CDR3. J was trimmed by 3 bases and V by 2 bases; bases with no gene match: 2. Germline V CDR1 and CDR2: LNHDA, SQIVND (reference sequence). The CDR3 nucleotides are TGTGCCAGTAGTATAAGGGGACAGGGTGGAAACACCATATATTTT. It encodes CASSIRGQGGNTIYF.

V usage is TRBV7-9 and J usage is TRBJ2-1; a possible D gene is TRBD2 (6 bases). In germline, CDR1 is SEHNR, CDR2 FQNEAQ (reference sequence). V lost 4 bases and J 8 bases, leaving 21 bases between the germline ends. This CDR3 region has 16 residues. The CDR3 is CASSSLYVSGVDEQFF. CDR3 in DNA: TGTGCCAGCAGCTCCCTTTATGTCTCGGGGGTGGATGAGCAGTTCTTC.

This clone occurred a few times. V usage is TRBV7-8 and J usage is TRBJ1-1, with a possible D match to TRBD1 (6 bases). Germline V gene sequence: CDR1 SGHVS, CDR2 FQNEAQ. V gave up 4 bases and J gave up 3 bases, with 9 bases separating them. The CDR3 length is 13 residues. For the CDR3, the DNA is TGTGCCAGCAGCTCAGGACAGCACACTGAAGCTTTCTTT. Protein product: CASSSGQHTEAFF.

V usage is TRBV6-1 and J usage is TRBJ1-4; 9 nucleotides line up with TRBD1. The ends lost 3 bases at V and 7 bases at J; junction bases unmatched: 3. The CDR3 length is 14 residues. The germline CDR1 and CDR2 sequences are MNHNS and SASEGT. CDR3 sequence: CASSDTGGGEKLFF. CDR3 coding DNA: TGTGCCAGCAGTGATACAGGGGGCGGTGAAAAACTGTTTTTT.

The chain has TRBV6-2 or TRBV6-3 and TRBJ1-2; D gene ambiguous. Per the germline V gene, CDR1 is MNHEY and CDR2 is SVGEGT. This CDR3 region has 16 residues. The ends were cut back, 5 bases at V and 2 bases at J, with 18 bases in the middle. The CDR3 region is CASSTPGDYTNYGYTF. DNA of the CDR3: TGTGCCAGCAGTACACCAGGTGATTACACAAACTATGGCTACACCTTC.

This clone turned up a few times. V and J are TRBV5-1 and TRBJ1-4, with a tentative D call TRBD1 (5 bases). V was trimmed by 7 bases and J by 11 bases, leaving 15 bases between them. There are 12 residues in the CDR3. The germline V gene has CDR1 SGHRS and CDR2 YFSETQ. The CDR3 DNA reads as TGCGCCAGCGGAGGGGAGTGTGATAAACTGTTTTTT. It translates to CASGGECDKLFF. Together with reference TRBV5-1 and TRBJ1-4, the CDR3 gives the full variable domain: KAGVTQTPRYLIKTRGQQVTLSCSPISGHRSVSWYQQTPGQGLQFLFEYFSETQRNKGNFPGRFSGRQFSNSRSEMNVSTLELGDSALYLCASGGECDKLFFGSGTQLSVL.

The J gene is TRBJ2-5, the V gene TRBV5-8, with D possibly being TRBD2 (5 bases). The CDR3 spans 17 residues. Germline loops: CDR1 SGHTS, CDR2 YDEGEE. Trimming left V 4 bases short and J 3 bases short, with 22 bases between. The CDR3 sequence is CASSDLLRLAKKETQYF. CDR3 DNA: TGTGCCAGCAGCGATCTTTTGCGGCTAGCTAAAAAAGAGACCCAGTACTTC.

The chain is built from TRBV7-9 and TRBJ1-4; 12 bases line up with TRBD1. The CDR3 contains 18 residues. Germline CDR1 SEHNR, CDR2 FQNEAQ (reference sequence). Unmatched junction bases numbered 8, after V lost 0 bases and J lost 6 bases. The CDR3: CASSLASGQGAPDEKLFF. In DNA, the CDR3 is TGTGCCAGCAGCTTAGCGTCGGGACAGGGGGCGCCGGATGAAAAACTGTTTTTT.

The V gene is TRBV4-1, the J gene TRBJ1-2; D remains ambiguous. V was pared by 1 base and J by 4 bases, with 13 bases between. CDR3 length: 15 residues. Germline CDR1 is MGHRA and CDR2 is YSYEKL. The CDR3 spells CASSQGITDSYGYTF. The DNA for the CDR3 is TGCGCCAGCAGCCAAGGTATTACCGACTCCTATGGCTACACCTTC.

J is TRBJ1-6 and V is TRBV7-8; 8 positions match TRBD1. From germline, CDR1 is SGHVS and CDR2 FQNEAQ. This CDR3 has 14 residues. V shed 5 bases, J shed 9 bases, and the junction held 6 bases outside the gene matches. The CDR3 spells CASSLRDRFSPLHF. The CDR3 DNA follows: TGTGCCAGCAGCCTCCGGGACAGGTTTTCACCCCTCCACTTT.

The chain uses TRBV12-3 or TRBV12-4 and TRBJ1-5, with D hard to call. The germline V and J ends were trimmed by 2 bases and 6 bases, with 8 bases remaining between them. The CDR3 contains 13 residues. CDR3 residues: CASSLKRVQPQHF. CDR3 nucleotides: TGTGCCAGCAGTTTAAAGAGGGTTCAGCCCCAGCATTTT.

CDR3 sequence (DNA): TGTGCCAGTAACCCCTACTCCGGGACAGCAATAACTAACTATGGCTACACCTTC. Its translation is CASNPYSGTAITNYGYTF. The chain combines TRBV19 with TRBJ1-2; 7 bases map to TRBD1. CDR3 size: 18 residues. In germline, CDR1 is LNHDA, CDR2 SQIVND (reference sequence). The J segment lost 0 bases and the V segment lost 7 bases, leaving 17 bases of the junction unmatched.

The CDR3 bases are TGCAGCGTTGAAACAGGGGGATCGAACACTGAAGCTTTCTTT. Its translation: CSVETGGSNTEAFF. The chain links TRBV29-1 to TRBJ1-1; TRBD1 matches 8 bases. This CDR3 is 14 amino acids long. V shed 2 bases and J 1 base; nucleotides not matched to a gene: 3. From germline, CDR1 is SQVTM and CDR2 ANQGSEA.

This chain connects TRBV3-1 (or the pseudogene TRBV3-2) to TRBJ1-1; D is perhaps TRBD1 (6 bases). CDR3 length: 14 amino acids. The germline V gene encodes CDR1 LGHDT and CDR2 YNNKEL (reference sequence). V was clipped by 1 base and J by 6 bases, with 12 bases between them. The CDR3 sequence: CASSQGFRGPEAFF. In nucleotides, the CDR3 is TGTGCCAGCAGCCAAGGATTCAGGGGCCCTGAAGCTTTCTTT.